The 9 T cell receptor beta chains below were found in one sample sequenced in a study of tumor-infiltrating lymphocytes in primary liver carcinoma. The source material, about 18-33 mg of unsorted bulk tissue, was used to co-extract RNA and DNA. Total RNA amounting to around 450 ng was the source from which TCR beta cDNA was made with a constant-region primer. For TCR beta, libraries were produced by three nested multiplex PCR rounds using slightly modified ARM-PCR. The first two PCR rounds, roughly 10 cycles each, used TRBV1-TRBV30 forward primers and a C-beta reverse primer. TCRdb re-analysed the multiplex PCR reads in MiXCR, keeping a single row per CDR3 protein. The sample has about 97,000 distinct CDR3 sequences; about two thirds are singletons. Sequencing was carried out using liver tumor tissue from sampling region 2. Noted subset: tumor region T2, inferior pole. These receptors originate from a woman aged 60-75 years with primary liver carcinoma and hepatitis B virus infection.

Turning to this clonotype: Lacking the conserved final phenylalanine or tryptophan, this CDR3 likely reflects a read error. This chain links TRBV4-1 with TRBJ2-7, with D perhaps TRBD1 (6 bases). Trimming shortened V by 0 bases and J by 7 bases, and 16 bases separated the two germline ends. This CDR3 is 15 amino acids long. Per the germline V gene, CDR1 is MGHRA and CDR2 is YSYEKL. The CDR3 region has the DNA TGCGCCAGCAGCCAAGACGGCACAGGGCTAGGAGAGCAGTACATC. This sequence encodes CASSQDGTGLGEQYI.

Note on this clonotype: The conserved phenylalanine or tryptophan normally closing the CDR3 is absent here, so this likely arose from a read error. This chain links TRBV29-1 with TRBJ2-1; maybe TRBD2 (5 bases). This CDR3 contains 15 residues. The germline V gene has CDR1 SQVTM and CDR2 ANQGSEA. CDR3 amino acids: CSVENGIVMGNEQFL. As DNA, the CDR3 is TGCAGCGTTGAAAACGGGATTGTGATGGGGAATGAACAGTTCTTA.

Note on this clonotype: Its ends do not fully match the called genes, so a read error is possible. The chain recombines TRBV7-9 with TRBJ2-4; 10 positions agree with TRBD1. The CDR3 length is 13 residues. CDR1 and CDR2 from the germline V gene are SEHNR and FQNEAQ (reference sequence). CDR3 loop: CASGPTGGRIHYF. For the CDR3, the DNA is TGTGCCAGCGGCCCGACAGGGGGCCGAATTCACTACTTC.

The chain uses TRBV6-1 and TRBJ2-1; the D gene is possibly TRBD2 (6 bases). The CDR3 runs to 14 residues. CDR1 and CDR2 (germline): MNHNS, SASEGT. V lost 10 bases, J lost 9 bases, and 22 bases lay in between. CDR3 protein: CATRAWDSCSEQFF. For the CDR3, the DNA is TGTGCCACCAGAGCGTGGGACTCCTGCAGTGAGCAGTTCTTC.

This clonotype showed up just a few times. A much larger clone lies a single base off, so this may be a read error. The chain is built from TRBV6-5 and TRBJ2-1; a possible D gene is TRBD2 (6 bases). The CDR3 is 15 amino acids. The germline V gene has CDR1 MNHEY and CDR2 SVGAGI. This chain's CDR3 is CACSYSGDSYNEQFF. The CDR3 region has the DNA TGTGCCTGCAGTTACTCGGGGGACTCCTACAATGAGCAGTTCTTC.

Note on this clonotype: A much larger clone differs by one base, so this may be a read error. V usage is TRBV5-1 and J usage is TRBJ2-5; tentatively, D is TRBD1 (5 bases). Germline-derived CDR1 and CDR2 are SGHRS and YFSETQ. The CDR3 has 13 amino acids. The CDR3 bases are TGCGCCAACAGCTTGAGACAGCAAGAGACCCAGTACTTC. Its protein is CANSLRQQETQYF.

As concerns this clonotype: Possible read error: a much larger clone is one base away. This chain connects TRBV5-4 to TRBJ2-1; D gene uncertain. This CDR3 comprises 15 residues. The germline V gene encodes CDR1 SGHNT and CDR2 YYREEE (reference sequence). The CDR3 region is CASNLVLRRDNEQFF. The CDR3 region has the DNA TGTGCCAGCAACTTGGTATTGAGGAGAGACAATGAGCAGTTCTTC.

Worth noting for this clonotype: This may stem from a read error, because a much larger clone lies one nucleotide away. The rearrangement links TRBV28 to TRBJ2-5; 12 nucleotides agree with TRBD2. The J call could be wrong; TRBJ2-1 is a better fit for the DNA end. There are 15 residues in the CDR3. The germline V gene encodes CDR1 MDHEN and CDR2 SYDVKM. The CDR3 protein is CGSTSLAGGSNEQFF. The CDR3 DNA reads as TGTGGCAGCACCTCACTAGCGGGAGGTTCTAATGAGCAGTTCTTC.

Comment on this clonotype: With a much larger clone just one base away, this may be a read error. The chain links TRBV5-4 to TRBJ2-5; 10 bases are a match to TRBD2. J was trimmed by 5 bases and V by 4 bases; bases with no gene match: 5. This CDR3 is built from 14 residues. CDR1 is SGHNT and CDR2 is YYREEE in the germline V gene (reference sequence). CDR3 sequence (DNA): TGTGCCAGCAGCCCAGCGGGAGGGCCTGAGACCCAGTACTTC. Translated, it gives CASSPAGGPETQYF.